The T cell receptor (beta chain) under discussion was sequenced for a study of blood T cell repertoires in COVID-19. CDR3 length: 16 residues. CDR1 is MNHNS and CDR2 is SASEGT in the germline V gene. Trimming stripped 4 bases from V and 2 bases from J, with 15 bases between. The data were produced by immunoSEQ multiplex PCR, yet TCRdb's version contains in-frame clones alone and is incomplete. The data show around 50,000 clones, roughly 80% seen once. The chain recombines TRBV6-1 with TRBJ1-5, with TRBD1 as a possible D gene (6 bases). The sequenced sample consisted of peripheral blood. The receptor was derived from a man in his forties with acute or convalescent COVID-19. The CDR3 here is CASSATRGAGNQPQHF. The CDR3 DNA reads TGTGCCAGCAGTGCAACCAGGGGCGCTGGCAATCAGCCCCAGCATTTT.